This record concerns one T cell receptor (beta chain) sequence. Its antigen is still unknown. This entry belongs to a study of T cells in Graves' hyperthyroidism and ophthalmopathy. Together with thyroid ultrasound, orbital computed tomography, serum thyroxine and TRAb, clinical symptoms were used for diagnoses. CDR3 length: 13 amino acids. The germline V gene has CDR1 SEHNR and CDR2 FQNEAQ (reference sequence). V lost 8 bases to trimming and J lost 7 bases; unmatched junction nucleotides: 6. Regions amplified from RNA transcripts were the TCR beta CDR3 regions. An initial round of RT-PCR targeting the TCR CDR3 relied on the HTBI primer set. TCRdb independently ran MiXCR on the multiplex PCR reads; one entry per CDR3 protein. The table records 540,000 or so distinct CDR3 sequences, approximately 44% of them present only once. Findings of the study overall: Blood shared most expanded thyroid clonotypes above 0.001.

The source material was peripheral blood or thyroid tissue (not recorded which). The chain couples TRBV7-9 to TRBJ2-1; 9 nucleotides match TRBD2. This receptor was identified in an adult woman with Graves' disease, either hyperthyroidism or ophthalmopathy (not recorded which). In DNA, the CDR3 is TGTGCCAGCCACCTAGCGGGATGGAATGAGCAGTTCTTC. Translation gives CASHLAGWNEQFF. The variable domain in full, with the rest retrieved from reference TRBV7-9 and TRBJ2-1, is DTGVSQNPRHKITKRGQNVTFRCDPISEHNRLYWYRQTLGQGPEFLTYFQNEAQLEKSRLLSDRFSAERPKGSFSTLEIQRTEQGDSAMYLCASHLAGWNEQFFGPGTRLTVL.